This T cell receptor (beta chain) was captured by sequencing in a study of T cell changes during pregnancy in multiple sclerosis. Generated by immunoSEQ multiplex PCR, the TCRdb table keeps only in-frame clones and is missing some. The sample includes 100,000 or so clones, 94% of them seen just once. Trimming cost V 2 bases and J 0 bases, with 14 bases left between them. There are 16 residues in the CDR3. The germline V gene has CDR1 GTSNPN and CDR2 SVGIG (reference sequence). The input for sequencing was peripheral blood, taken before pregnancy. The clonotype comes from a female donor with multiple sclerosis, enrolled in a pregnancy study. V gene TRBV30 combines with J gene TRBJ1-3; weak D call: TRBD1 (5 bases). CDR3 in DNA: TGTGCCTGGAGTTCTGCGATGGGACTCTCTGGAAACACCATATATTTT. It codes for CAWSSAMGLSGNTIYF.